A selection of T cell receptor beta chains follows, all from one sample in a study of shared clonotypes between healthy human individuals. Profiling relied on immunoSEQ multiplex PCR, and the TCRdb table lists in-frame clones only, not all of them. The sample includes 950,000 to 1,100,000 clones, 70% to 80% of them seen just once. Sequences were obtained from memory CD4+ T cells from PBMCs. The receptors stem from a man younger than 35 in good health. Some clones in this sample may be carry-over from other donors' samples. Both conserved end residues are part of each CDR3. The D gene is left open where the match is weak. Some rows mark clone size as missing; the rest say once, few, many or name a class of expanded clone.

size,V,D,J,DNA,CDR3
.,TRBV2,TRBD1,TRBJ2-2,TGTGCCACTCAGACAGGGAGTGTCATCGGCGGGGAGCTGTTTTTT,CATQTGSVIGGELFF
.,TRBV5-1,.,TRBJ2-2,TGCGCCAGCAGTAACTCCCTAAGGGCCGGGGAGCTGTTTTTT,CASSNSLRAGELFF
.,TRBV10-1,TRBD1,TRBJ2-1,TGCGCCAGCGGACCGGGACAGGGTCGGAATGAGCAGTTCTTC,CASGPGQGRNEQFF
.,TRBV28,.,TRBJ1-2,TGTGCCACCGCGCTACCTATAGGAAGTGGCTACACCTTC,CATALPIGSGYTF
.,TRBV5-1,.,TRBJ1-5,TGCGCCAGCAGCTTGAATGCGGCAGACAATCAGCCCCAGCATTTT,CASSLNAADNQPQHF
.,TRBV7-6,TRBD1,TRBJ2-1,TGTGCCAGCAGCCGGAGACAGGGGACGTCGTACAATGAGCAGTTCTTC,CASSRRQGTSYNEQFF
.,TRBV29-1,TRBD1,TRBJ1-1,TGCAGCGTTAGCCCAACCCGGACAGGGAAAACTGAAGCTTTCTTT,CSVSPTRTGKTEAFF
.,TRBV7-2,.,TRBJ1-1,TGTGCCAGCAGCTATGACCGCATAGAGGCAGCTTTCTTT,CASSYDRIEAAFF
.,TRBV30,.,TRBJ1-5,TGTGCCTGGAGTGTAACGGTTGGGCAGCCCCAGCATTTT,CAWSVTVGQPQHF
once,TRBV7-7,.,TRBJ1-1,TGTGCCAGCAGCCTGGACAGAAACACTGAAGCTTTCTTT,CASSLDRNTEAFF
.,TRBV7-9,.,TRBJ2-7,TGTGCCAGCAGTTCTCCTGGACAGGGCGGGGGTTACGAGCAGTACTTC,CASSSPGQGGGYEQYF
.,TRBV15,.,TRBJ2-1,TGTGCCACCAGCAGAGTGCGGGACGACAATGAGCAGTTCTTC,CATSRVRDDNEQFF
.,TRBV5-4,.,TRBJ1-2,TGTGCCAGCAGCTTGGGGGGGGCAGGCTATATAAACTATGGCTACACCTTC,CASSLGGAGYINYGYTF
few,TRBV2,.,TRBJ2-3,TGTGCCAGCAGCCCTGGGACCTCAAGGGGAAATACGCAGTATTTT,CASSPGTSRGNTQYF
.,TRBV28,.,TRBJ1-2,TGTGCCAGCAGTTTATTCTATGGCTACACCTTC,CASSLFYGYTF
.,TRBV30,TRBD1,TRBJ2-3,TGTGCCTGGAGTAAACAGGGGGGCACAGATACGCAGTATTTT,CAWSKQGGTDTQYF
.,TRBV4-3,TRBD2,TRBJ2-1,TGCGCCAGCAGCCTGGGCGGGGCGGGAGGCTCCTACAATGAGCAGTTCTTC,CASSLGGAGGSYNEQFF
.,TRBV5-8,.,TRBJ1-1,TGTGCCAGCACCCCCTTCGGTTCCGGCGGGAACACTGAAGCTTTCTTT,CASTPFGSGGNTEAFF
few,TRBV7-7,.,TRBJ2-2,TGTGCCAGCAGCTTAGAGCCTACAGGGTCAGGGGAGCTGTTTTTT,CASSLEPTGSGELFF
.,TRBV5-1,.,TRBJ2-1,TGCGCCAGCCGCGTCGTCTTGGCTGCTGAGCAGTTCTTC,CASRVVLAAEQFF
.,TRBV30,.,TRBJ1-1,TGTGCCTGGAGTGTACTTATGAACACTGAAGCTTTCTTT,CAWSVLMNTEAFF
.,TRBV11-2,.,TRBJ1-2,TGTGCCAGCAGCTTAGTAACTGGCTATGGCTACACCTTC,CASSLVTGYGYTF